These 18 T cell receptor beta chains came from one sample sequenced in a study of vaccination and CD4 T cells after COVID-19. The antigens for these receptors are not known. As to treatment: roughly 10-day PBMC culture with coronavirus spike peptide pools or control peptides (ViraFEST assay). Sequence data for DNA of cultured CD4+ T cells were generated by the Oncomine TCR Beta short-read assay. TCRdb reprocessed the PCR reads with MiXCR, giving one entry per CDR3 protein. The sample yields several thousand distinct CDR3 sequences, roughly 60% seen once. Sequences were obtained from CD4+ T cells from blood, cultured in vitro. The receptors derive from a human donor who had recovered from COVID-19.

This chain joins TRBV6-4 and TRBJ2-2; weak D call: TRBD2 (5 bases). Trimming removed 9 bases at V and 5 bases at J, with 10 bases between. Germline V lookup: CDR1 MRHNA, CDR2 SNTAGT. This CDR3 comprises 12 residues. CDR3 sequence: CARRTGTGELFF. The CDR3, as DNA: TGTGCCAGACGCACGGGGACCGGGGAGCTGTTTTTT.

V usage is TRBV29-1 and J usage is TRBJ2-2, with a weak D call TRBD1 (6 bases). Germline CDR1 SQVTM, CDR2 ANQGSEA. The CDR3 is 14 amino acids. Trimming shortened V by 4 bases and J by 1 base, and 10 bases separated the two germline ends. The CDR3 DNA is TGCAGCGTTGGGGGACAAATGAACACCGGGGAGCTGTTTTTT. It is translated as CSVGGQMNTGELFF.

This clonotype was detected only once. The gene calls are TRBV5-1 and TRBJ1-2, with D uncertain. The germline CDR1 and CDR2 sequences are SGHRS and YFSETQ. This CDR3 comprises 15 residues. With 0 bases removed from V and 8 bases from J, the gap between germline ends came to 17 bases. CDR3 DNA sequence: TGCGCCAGCAGCTTGGACCCCTCCGGGGTGGGGGGCTACACCTTC. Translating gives CASSLDPSGVGGYTF.

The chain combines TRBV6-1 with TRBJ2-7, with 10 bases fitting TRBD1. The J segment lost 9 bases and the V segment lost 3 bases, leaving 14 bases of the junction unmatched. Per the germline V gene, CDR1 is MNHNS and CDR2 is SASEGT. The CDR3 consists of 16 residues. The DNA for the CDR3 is TGTGCCAGCAGTGACGTCTCCGGGACAGGGGAATCTTGGCAGTACTTC. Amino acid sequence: CASSDVSGTGESWQYF.

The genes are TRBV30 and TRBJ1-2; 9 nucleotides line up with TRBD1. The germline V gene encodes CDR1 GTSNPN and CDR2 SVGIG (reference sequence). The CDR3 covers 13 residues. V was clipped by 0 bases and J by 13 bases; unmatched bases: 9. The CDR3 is CAWSVSDRGPLTF. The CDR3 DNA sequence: TGTGCCTGGAGTGTATCGGACAGGGGCCCCCTCACCTTC.

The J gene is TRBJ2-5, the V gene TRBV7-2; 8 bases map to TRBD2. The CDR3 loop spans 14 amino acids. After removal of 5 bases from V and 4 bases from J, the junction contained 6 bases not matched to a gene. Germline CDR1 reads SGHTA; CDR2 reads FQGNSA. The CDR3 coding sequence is TGTGCCAGCAGCCCCCCGGGACTAGGAGAGACCCAGTACTTC. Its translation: CASSPPGLGETQYF.

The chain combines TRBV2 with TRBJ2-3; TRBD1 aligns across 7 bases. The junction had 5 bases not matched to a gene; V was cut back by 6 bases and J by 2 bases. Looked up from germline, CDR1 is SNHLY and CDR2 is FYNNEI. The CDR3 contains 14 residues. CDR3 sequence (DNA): TGTGCCAGCAGGGGACAGTTCTTCACAGATACGCAGTATTTT. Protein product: CASRGQFFTDTQYF.

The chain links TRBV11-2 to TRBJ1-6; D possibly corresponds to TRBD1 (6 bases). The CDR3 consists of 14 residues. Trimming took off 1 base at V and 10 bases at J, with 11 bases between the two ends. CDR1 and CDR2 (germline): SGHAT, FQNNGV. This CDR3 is CASSLGGAESPLHF. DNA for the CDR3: TGTGCCAGCAGCTTAGGGGGGGCCGAGTCACCCCTCCACTTT. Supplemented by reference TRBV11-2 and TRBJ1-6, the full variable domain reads EAGVAQSPRYKIIEKRQSVAFWCNPISGHATLYWYQQILGQGPKLLIQFQNNGVVDDSQLPKDRFSAERLKGVDSTLKIQPAKLEDSAVYLCASSLGGAESPLHFGNGTRLTVT.

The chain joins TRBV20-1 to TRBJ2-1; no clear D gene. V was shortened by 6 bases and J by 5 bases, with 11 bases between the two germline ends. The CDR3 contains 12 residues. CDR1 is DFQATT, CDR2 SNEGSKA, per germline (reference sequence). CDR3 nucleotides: TGCAGTGCGCCGGACGGAAACAATGAGCAGTTCTTC. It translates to CSAPDGNNEQFF.

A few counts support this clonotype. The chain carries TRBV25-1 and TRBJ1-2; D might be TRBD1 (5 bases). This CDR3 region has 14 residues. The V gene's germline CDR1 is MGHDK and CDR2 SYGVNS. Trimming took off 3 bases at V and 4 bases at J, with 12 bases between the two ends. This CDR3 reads CASSDVSGIYGYTF. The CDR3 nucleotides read TGTGCCAGCAGTGATGTTTCAGGGATCTATGGCTACACCTTC.

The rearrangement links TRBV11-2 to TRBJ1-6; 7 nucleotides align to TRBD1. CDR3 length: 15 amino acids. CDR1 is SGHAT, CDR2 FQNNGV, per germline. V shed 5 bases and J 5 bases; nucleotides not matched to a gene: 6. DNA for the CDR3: TGTGCCAGCAGCACCCTAGGACAGGATAATTCACCCCTCCACTTT. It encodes CASSTLGQDNSPLHF.

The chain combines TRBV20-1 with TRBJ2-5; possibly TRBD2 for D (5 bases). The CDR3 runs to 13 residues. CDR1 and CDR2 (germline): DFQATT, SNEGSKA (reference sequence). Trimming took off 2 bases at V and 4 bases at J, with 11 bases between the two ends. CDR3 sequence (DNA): TGCAGTGCTAGACCTGGACTGCGAGAGACCCAGTACTTC. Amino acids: CSARPGLRETQYF.

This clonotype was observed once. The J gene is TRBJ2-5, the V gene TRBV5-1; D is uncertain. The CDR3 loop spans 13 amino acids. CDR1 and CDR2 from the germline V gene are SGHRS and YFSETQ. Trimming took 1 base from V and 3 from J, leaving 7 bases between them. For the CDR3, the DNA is TGCGCCAGCAGCTTGCCGGCCGAAGAGACCCAGTACTTC. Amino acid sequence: CASSLPAEETQYF.

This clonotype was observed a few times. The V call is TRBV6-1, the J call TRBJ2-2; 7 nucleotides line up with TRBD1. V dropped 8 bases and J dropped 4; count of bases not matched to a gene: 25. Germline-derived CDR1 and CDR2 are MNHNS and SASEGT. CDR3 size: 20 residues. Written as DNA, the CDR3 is TGTGCCAGCGGAGGACGACGGACAGCCAGGGGGATTGGATCCACCGGGGAGCTGTTTTTT. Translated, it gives CASGGRRTARGIGSTGELFF.

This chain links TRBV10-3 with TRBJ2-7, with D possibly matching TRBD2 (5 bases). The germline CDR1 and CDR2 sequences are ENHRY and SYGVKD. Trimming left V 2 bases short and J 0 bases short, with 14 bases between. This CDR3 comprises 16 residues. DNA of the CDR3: TGTGCCATCAGTGAGCCTGGCGGGCAGAGCTCCTACGAGCAGTACTTC. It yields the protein CAISEPGGQSSYEQYF.

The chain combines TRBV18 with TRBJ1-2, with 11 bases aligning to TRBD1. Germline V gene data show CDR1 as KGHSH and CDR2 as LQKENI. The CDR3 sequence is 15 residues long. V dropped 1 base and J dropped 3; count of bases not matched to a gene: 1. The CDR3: CASSPRTGGDYGYTF. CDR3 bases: TGTGCCAGCTCACCACGGACAGGGGGCGACTATGGCTACACCTTC.

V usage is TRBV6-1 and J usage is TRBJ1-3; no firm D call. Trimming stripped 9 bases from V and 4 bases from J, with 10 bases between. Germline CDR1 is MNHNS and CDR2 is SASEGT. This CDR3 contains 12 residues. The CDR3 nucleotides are TGTGCCAGTGGCCTAAACGGAAACACCATATATTTT. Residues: CASGLNGNTIYF.

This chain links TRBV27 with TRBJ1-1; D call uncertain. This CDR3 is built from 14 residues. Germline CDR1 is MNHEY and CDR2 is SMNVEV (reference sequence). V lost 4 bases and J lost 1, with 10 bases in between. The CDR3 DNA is TGTGCCAGCAGTTCCCAAGGATGGAACACTGAAGCTTTCTTT. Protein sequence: CASSSQGWNTEAFF.